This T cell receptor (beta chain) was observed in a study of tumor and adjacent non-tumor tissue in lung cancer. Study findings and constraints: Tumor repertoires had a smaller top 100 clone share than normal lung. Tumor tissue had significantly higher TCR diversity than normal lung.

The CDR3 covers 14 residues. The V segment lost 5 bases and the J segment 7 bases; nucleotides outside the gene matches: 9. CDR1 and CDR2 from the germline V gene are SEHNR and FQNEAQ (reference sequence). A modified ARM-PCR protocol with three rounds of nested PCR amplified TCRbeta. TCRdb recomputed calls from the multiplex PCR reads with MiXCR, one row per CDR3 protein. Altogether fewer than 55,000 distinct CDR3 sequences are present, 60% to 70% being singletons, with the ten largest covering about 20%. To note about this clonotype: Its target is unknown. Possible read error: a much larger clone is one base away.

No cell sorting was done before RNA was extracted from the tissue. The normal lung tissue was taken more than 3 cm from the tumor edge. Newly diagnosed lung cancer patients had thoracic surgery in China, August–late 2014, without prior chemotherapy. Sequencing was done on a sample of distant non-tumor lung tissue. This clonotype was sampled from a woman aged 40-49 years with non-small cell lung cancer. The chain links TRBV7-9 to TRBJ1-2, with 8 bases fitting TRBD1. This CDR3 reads CASSSVRGQFGYTF. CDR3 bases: TGTGCCAGCAGCAGTGTCAGGGGGCAGTTTGGCTACACCTTC.